These 5 T cell receptor beta chains originate from one sample sequenced in a study of shared clonotypes between healthy human individuals. Assay used: immunoSEQ multiplex PCR; TCRdb lists only in-frame clones, some missing. The table lists around 2,000,000 clones, about 95% of them singletons. It was CD45RO-negative cells, positively selected for CCR7, that made up naive CD8 cells, with terminally differentiated effector memory CD45RA+ cells excluded. Sequencing was done on a sample of naive CD8+ T cells sorted from blood. The receptors were sampled from a man aged 18 to 30 in good health.

The chain employs TRBV4-1 and TRBJ1-6; tentative D call: TRBD1 (6 bases). CDR1 MGHRA and CDR2 YSYEKL come from the germline V gene. Trimming removed 2 bases from V and 3 bases from J, with 8 bases in between. The CDR3 runs 15 residues. The CDR3 sequence: CASSQRTDYNSPLHF. Written as DNA, the CDR3 is TGCGCCAGCAGCCAAAGGACAGACTATAATTCACCCCTCCACTTT.

V is TRBV9 and J is TRBJ1-3; TRBD1 aligns across 7 bases. CDR1 is SGDLS, CDR2 YYNGEE, per germline. The CDR3 has 15 residues. Trimming took 0 bases from V and 9 from J; bases not matched to a gene: 9. Written as DNA, the CDR3 is TGTGCCAGCAGCGTAGAGACAGGGACCTCCGGCACCATATATTTT. As protein: CASSVETGTSGTIYF.

The chain employs TRBV15 and TRBJ1-2, with D tentatively TRBD1 (5 bases). This CDR3 has 16 amino acids. CDR1 LNHNV and CDR2 YYDKDF come from the germline V gene (reference sequence). The ends were cut back, 0 bases at V and 7 bases at J, with 18 bases in the middle. The CDR3 nucleotides read TGTGCCACCAGCAGAGATCGTTTAGGGGATTATGGTGGCTACACCTTC. Its protein product is CATSRDRLGDYGGYTF.

This chain's CDR3 is CASSFFSGGYEQFF. The DNA for the CDR3 is TGTGCCAGCAGTTTTTTCTCAGGGGGCTATGAGCAGTTCTTC. The rearrangement joins TRBV27 to TRBJ2-1, with 8 bases identical to TRBD1. The CDR3 loop spans 14 amino acids. Germline-derived CDR1 and CDR2 are MNHEY and SMNVEV (reference sequence). V was pared by 3 bases and J by 8 bases, with 6 bases of the junction left unmatched.

The chain couples TRBV21-1 to TRBJ1-5; the table's D call, TRBD1, has no DNA check behind it. TRBV21-1 is reported as a pseudogene. The CDR3 sequence is 17 residues long. CDR3 sequence: CASSKTPGGTDNQPQHF. The CDR3 DNA reads TGTGCCAGCAGCAAAACCCCAGGGGGAACAGACAATCAGCCCCAGCATTTT.